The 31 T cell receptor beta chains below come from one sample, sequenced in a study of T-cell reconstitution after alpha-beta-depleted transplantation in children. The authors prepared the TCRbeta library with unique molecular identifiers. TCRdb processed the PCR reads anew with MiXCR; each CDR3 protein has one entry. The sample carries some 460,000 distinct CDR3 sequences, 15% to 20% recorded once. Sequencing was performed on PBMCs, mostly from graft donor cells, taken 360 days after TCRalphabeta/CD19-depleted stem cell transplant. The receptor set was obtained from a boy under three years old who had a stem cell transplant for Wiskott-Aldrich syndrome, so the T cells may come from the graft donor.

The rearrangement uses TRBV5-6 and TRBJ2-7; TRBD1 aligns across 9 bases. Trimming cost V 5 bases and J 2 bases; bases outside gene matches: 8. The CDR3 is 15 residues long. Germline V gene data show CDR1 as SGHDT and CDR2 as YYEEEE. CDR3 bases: TGTGCCAGCAGTCTAGAGGACAGGGGCGCCTACGAGCAGTACTTC. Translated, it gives CASSLEDRGAYEQYF.

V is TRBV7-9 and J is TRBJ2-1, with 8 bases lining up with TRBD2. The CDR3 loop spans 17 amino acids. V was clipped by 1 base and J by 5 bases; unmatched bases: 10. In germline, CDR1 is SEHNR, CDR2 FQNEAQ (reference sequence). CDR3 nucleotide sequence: TGTGCCAGCAGCTTAGGCACCGGGACTAGATGGGACAATGAGCAGTTCTTC. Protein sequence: CASSLGTGTRWDNEQFF.

DNA for the CDR3: TGTGCCAGCAGTCAAGTAGGGGTCGAGCAGTACTTC. It encodes CASSQVGVEQYF. The chain links TRBV7-2 to TRBJ2-7; D is perhaps TRBD1 (5 bases). CDR1 is SGHTA and CDR2 is FQGNSA in the germline V gene. With 6 bases removed from V and 6 bases from J, the gap between germline ends came to 12 bases. The CDR3 loop spans 12 amino acids.

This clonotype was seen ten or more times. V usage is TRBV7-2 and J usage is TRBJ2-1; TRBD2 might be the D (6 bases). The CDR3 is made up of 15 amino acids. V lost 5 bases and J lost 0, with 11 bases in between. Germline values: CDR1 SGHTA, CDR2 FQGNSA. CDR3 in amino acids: CASSGGKFSYNEQFF. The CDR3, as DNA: TGTGCCAGCAGCGGCGGGAAATTCTCCTACAATGAGCAGTTCTTC.

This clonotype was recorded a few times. CDR3 bases: TGCGCCAGCACCCCCAGACTAGGACTGACTAAGCAGTTCTTC. Translation: CASTPRLGLTKQFF. The chain couples TRBV5-1 to TRBJ2-1; D might be TRBD2 (6 bases). The CDR3 loop spans 14 amino acids. CDR1 is SGHRS, CDR2 YFSETQ, per germline. V shed 6 bases and J shed 11 bases, with 21 bases lying between them.

CDR3 residues: CASTFGGLTNTDTQYF. CDR3 in DNA: TGTGCCAGCACCTTTGGGGGACTCACCAACACAGATACGCAGTATTTT. This chain uses TRBV28 with TRBJ2-3; the D gene is possibly TRBD2 (6 bases). Germline CDR1 is MDHEN and CDR2 is SYDVKM. V gave up 7 bases and J gave up 2 bases, with 19 bases separating them. This CDR3 has 16 amino acids.

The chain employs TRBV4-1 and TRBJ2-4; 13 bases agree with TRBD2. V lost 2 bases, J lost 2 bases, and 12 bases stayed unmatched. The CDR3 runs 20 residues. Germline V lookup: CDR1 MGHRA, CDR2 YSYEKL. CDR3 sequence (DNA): TGCGCCAGCAGCCAACGGGGAACTAGCGGGGGGGCCATGTCCAAAAACATTCAGTACTTC. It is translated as CASSQRGTSGGAMSKNIQYF.

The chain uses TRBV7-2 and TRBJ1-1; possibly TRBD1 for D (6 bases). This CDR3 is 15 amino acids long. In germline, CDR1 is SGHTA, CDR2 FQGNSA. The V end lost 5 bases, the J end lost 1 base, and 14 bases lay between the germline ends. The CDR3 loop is CASSAHRAWNTEAFF. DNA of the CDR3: TGTGCCAGCAGCGCCCACAGGGCGTGGAACACTGAAGCTTTCTTT.

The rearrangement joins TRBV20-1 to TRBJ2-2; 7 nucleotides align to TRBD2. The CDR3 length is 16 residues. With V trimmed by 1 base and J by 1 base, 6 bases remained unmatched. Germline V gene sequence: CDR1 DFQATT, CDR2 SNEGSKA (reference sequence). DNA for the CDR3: TGCAGTGCTAGAGTCCGGACTAGGCAGAACACCGGGGAGCTGTTTTTT. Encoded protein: CSARVRTRQNTGELFF.

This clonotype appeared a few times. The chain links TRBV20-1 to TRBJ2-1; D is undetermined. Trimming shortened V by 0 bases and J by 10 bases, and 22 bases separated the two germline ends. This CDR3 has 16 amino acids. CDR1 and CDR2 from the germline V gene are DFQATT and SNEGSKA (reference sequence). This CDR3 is CSARDLSTSQPREQFF. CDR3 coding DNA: TGCAGTGCTAGAGATCTTTCAACCTCTCAGCCAAGGGAGCAGTTCTTC.

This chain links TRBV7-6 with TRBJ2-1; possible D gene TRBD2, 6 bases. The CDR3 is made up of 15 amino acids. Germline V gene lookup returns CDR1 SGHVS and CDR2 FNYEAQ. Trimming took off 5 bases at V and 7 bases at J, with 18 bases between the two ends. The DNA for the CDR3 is TGTGCCAGCAGCCCGGGCACTAGAGGGAGGAATGAGCAGTTCTTC. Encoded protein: CASSPGTRGRNEQFF.

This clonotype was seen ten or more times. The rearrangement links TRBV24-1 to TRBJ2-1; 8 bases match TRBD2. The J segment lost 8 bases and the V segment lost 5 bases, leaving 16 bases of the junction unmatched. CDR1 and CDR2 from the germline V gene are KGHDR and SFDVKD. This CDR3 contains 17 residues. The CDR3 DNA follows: TGTGCCACCAGTGGCTGGGGGGGGACTAGTCCCGGCTATGAGCAGTTCTTC. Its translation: CATSGWGGTSPGYEQFF.

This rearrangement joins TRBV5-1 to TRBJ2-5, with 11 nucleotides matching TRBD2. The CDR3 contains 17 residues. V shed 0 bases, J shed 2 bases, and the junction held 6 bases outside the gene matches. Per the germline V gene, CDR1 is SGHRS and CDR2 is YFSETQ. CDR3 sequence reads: CASSLVWASGRQETQYF. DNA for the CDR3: TGCGCCAGCAGCTTGGTGTGGGCTAGCGGGAGGCAAGAGACCCAGTACTTC.

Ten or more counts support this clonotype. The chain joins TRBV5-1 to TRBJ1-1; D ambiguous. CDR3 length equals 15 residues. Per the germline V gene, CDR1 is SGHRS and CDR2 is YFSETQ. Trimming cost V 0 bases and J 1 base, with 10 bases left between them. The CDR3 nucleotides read TGCGCCAGCAGCTTGGCACACCGTGAGAACACTGAAGCTTTCTTT. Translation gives CASSLAHRENTEAFF.

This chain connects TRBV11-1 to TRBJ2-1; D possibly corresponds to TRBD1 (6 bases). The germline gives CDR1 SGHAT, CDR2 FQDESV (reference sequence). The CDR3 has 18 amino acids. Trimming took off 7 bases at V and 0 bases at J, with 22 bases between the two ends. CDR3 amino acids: CASNTWAGAVSSYNEQFF. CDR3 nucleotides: TGTGCCAGCAATACATGGGCAGGGGCCGTAAGCTCCTACAATGAGCAGTTCTTC.

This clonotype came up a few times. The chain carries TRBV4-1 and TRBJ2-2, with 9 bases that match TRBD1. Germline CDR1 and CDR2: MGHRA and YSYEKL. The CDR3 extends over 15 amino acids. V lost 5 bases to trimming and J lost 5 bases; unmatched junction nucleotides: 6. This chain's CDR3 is CASSFRDRVTGELFF. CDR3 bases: TGCGCCAGCAGCTTCCGGGACAGGGTAACCGGGGAGCTGTTTTTT.

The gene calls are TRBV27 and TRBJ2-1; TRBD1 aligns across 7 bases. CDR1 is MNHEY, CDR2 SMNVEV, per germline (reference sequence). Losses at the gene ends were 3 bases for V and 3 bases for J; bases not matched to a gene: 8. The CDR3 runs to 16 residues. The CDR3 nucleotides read TGTGCCAGCAGTTTTTTAGGGGGCCCTAACTACAATGAGCAGTTCTTC. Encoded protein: CASSFLGGPNYNEQFF.

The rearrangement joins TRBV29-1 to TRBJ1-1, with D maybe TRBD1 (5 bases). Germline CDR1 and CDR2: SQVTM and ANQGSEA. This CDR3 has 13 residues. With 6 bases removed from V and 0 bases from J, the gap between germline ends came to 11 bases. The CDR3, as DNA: TGCAGCGTGGGGGAGGACCTGAACACTGAAGCTTTCTTT. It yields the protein CSVGEDLNTEAFF.

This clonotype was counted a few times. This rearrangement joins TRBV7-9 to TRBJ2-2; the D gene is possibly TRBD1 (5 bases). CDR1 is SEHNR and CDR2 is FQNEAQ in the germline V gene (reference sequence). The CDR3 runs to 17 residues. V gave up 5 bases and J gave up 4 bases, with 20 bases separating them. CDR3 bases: TGTGCCAGCAGCCTTGTCCCTGTAATCAGGGCCACCGGGGAGCTGTTTTTT. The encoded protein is CASSLVPVIRATGELFF.

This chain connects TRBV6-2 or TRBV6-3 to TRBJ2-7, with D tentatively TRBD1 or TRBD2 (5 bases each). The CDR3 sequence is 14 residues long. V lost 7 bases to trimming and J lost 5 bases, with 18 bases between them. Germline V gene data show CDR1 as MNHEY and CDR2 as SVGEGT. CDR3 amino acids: CASKLGHPGNEQYF. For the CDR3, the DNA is TGTGCCAGCAAACTAGGACACCCAGGGAACGAGCAGTACTTC.

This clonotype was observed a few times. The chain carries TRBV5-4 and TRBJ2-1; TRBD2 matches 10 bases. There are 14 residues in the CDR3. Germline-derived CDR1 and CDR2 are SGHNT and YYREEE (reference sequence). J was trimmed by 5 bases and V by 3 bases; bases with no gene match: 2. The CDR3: CASSSGLADNEQFF. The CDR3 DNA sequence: TGTGCCAGCAGCTCCGGACTAGCGGACAATGAGCAGTTCTTC.

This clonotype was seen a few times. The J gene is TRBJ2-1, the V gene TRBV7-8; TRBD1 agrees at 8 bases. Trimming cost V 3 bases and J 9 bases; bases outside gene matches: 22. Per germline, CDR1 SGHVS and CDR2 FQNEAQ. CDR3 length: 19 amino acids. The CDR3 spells CASSFERTRTGTSSSEQFF. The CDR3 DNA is TGTGCCAGCAGCTTTGAGCGAACACGGACAGGGACATCATCAAGTGAGCAGTTCTTC.

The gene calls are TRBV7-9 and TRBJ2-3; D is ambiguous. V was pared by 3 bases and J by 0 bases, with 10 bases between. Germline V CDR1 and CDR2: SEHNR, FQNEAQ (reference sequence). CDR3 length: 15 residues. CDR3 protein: CASSFDGASTDTQYF. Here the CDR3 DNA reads TGTGCCAGCAGCTTCGACGGAGCTAGCACAGATACGCAGTATTTT.

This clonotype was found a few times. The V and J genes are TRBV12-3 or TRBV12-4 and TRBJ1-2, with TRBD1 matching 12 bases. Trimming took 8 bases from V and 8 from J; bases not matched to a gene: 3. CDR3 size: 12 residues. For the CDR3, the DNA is TGTGCCAGCGGGACAGGGGGCTACGGCTACACCTTC. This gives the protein CASGTGGYGYTF.

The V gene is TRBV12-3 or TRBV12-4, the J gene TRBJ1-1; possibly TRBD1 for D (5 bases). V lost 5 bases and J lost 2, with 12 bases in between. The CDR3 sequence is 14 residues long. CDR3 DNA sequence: TGTGCCAGCAGTCACCTTGGGACTAACACTGAAGCTTTCTTT. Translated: CASSHLGTNTEAFF.

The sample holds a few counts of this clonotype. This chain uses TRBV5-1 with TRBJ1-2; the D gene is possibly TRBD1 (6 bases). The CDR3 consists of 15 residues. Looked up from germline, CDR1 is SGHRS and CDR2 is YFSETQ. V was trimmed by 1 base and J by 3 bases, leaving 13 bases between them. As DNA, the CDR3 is TGCGCCAGCAGCTTGACAGGGAAGAGTGACTATGGCTACACCTTC. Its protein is CASSLTGKSDYGYTF.

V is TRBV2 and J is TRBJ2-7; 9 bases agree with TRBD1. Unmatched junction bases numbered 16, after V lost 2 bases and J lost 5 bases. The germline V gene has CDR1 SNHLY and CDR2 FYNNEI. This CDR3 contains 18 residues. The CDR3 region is CASSENRSGGQGGDEQYF. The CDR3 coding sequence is TGTGCCAGCAGTGAAAATAGGTCTGGGGGACAGGGAGGAGACGAGCAGTACTTC. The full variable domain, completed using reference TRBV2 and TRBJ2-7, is EPEVTQTPSHQVTQMGQEVILRCVPISNHLYFYWYRQILGQKVEFLVSFYNNEISEKSEIFDDQFSVERPDGSNFTLKIRSTKLEDSAMYFCASSENRSGGQGGDEQYFGPGTRLTVT.

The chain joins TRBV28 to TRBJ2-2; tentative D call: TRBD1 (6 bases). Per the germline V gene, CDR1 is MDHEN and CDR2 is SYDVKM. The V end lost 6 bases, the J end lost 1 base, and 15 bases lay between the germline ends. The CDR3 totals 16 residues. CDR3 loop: CASRNSGTKNTGELFF. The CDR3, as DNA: TGTGCCAGCAGGAACTCCGGGACAAAGAACACCGGGGAGCTGTTTTTT.

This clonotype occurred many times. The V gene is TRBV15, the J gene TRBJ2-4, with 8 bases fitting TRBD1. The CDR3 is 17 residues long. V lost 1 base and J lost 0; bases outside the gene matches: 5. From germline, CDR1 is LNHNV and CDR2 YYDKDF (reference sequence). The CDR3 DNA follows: TGTGCCACCAGCAGAGGACAGGGGACGGTAGCCAAAAACATTCAGTACTTC. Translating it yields CATSRGQGTVAKNIQYF. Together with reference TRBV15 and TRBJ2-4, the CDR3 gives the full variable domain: DAMVIQNPRYQVTQFGKPVTLSCSQTLNHNVMYWYQQKSSQAPKLLFHYYDKDFNNEADTPDNFQSRRPNTSFCFLDIRSPGLGDTAMYLCATSRGQGTVAKNIQYFGAGTRLSVL.

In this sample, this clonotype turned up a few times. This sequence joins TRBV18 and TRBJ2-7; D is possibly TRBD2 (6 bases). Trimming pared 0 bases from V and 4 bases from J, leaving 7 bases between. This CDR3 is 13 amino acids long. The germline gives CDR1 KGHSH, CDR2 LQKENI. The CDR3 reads CASSPPAGYEQYF. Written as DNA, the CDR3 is TGTGCCAGCTCACCACCGGCGGGGTACGAGCAGTACTTC.

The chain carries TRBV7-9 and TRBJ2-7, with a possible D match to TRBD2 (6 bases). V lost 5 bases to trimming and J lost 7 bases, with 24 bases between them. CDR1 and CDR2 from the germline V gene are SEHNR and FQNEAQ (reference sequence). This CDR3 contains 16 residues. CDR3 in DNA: TGTGCCAGCAGCGATACTCCGGGACTCTGGTTGAGGGAGCAGTACTTC. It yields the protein CASSDTPGLWLREQYF.